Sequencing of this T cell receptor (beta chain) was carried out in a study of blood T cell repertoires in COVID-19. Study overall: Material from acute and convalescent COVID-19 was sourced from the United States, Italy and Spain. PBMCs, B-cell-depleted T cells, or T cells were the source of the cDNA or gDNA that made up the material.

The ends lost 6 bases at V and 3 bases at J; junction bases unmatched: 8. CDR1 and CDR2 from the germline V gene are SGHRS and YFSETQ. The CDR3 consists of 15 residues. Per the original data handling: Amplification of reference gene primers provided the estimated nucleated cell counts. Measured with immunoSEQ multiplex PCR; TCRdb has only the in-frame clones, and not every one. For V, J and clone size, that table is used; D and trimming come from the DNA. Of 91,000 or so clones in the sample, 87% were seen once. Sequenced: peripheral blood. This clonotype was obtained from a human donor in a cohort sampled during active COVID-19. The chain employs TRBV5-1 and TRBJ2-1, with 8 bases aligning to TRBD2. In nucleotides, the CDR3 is TGCGCCAGCAAAACACGCGGGGGGATCTACAATGAGCAGTTCTTC. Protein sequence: CASKTRGGIYNEQFF.